These 28 T cell receptor beta chains were all obtained from the same sample, sequenced in a study of blood T cell repertoires in COVID-19. Using immunoSEQ multiplex PCR, the repertoire was profiled, and TCRdb retains in-frame clones only, with some absent. The data show a few hundred thousand clones, over 75% seen once. Sequences were obtained from PBMCs or T cells enriched from blood (not recorded which). The receptors originated from a man aged 30 to 39 who had recovered from COVID-19.

This clone was counted only a few times. The chain combines TRBV6-6 with TRBJ2-7; 10 nucleotides line up with TRBD1. The CDR3 is made up of 15 amino acids. Germline V gene sequence: CDR1 MNHNY, CDR2 SVGAGI (reference sequence). The V and J ends lost 5 bases and 7 bases, in that order; junction bases with no gene match: 11. CDR3 DNA: TGTGCCAGCAGTAAGGGACAGGGGCCCCCCTCGGAGCAGTACTTC. Amino acids: CASSKGQGPPSEQYF.

The chain employs TRBV28 and TRBJ2-2; 11 bases map to TRBD2. With V trimmed by 2 bases and J by 4 bases, 3 bases remained unmatched. The CDR3 contains 16 residues. In germline, CDR1 is MDHEN, CDR2 SYDVKM. CDR3 DNA sequence: TGTGCCAGCAGTTTACGGCTAGCGGGAGGCACCGGGGAGCTGTTTTTT. This sequence encodes CASSLRLAGGTGELFF.

The chain carries TRBV28 and TRBJ1-2; TRBD1 is a possible D gene (5 bases). CDR1 and CDR2 from the germline V gene are MDHEN and SYDVKM. V lost 2 bases and J 3 bases, leaving 10 bases between the germline ends. CDR3 length: 14 amino acids. The CDR3 DNA reads as TGTGCCAGCAGTTTACAGGGCGGATACTATGGCTACACCTTC. It translates to CASSLQGGYYGYTF.

The genes are TRBV6-5 and TRBJ2-5; tentative D call: TRBD2 (7 bases). V was trimmed by 6 bases and J by 4 bases, leaving 18 bases between them. Germline lookup yields CDR1 MNHEY and CDR2 SVGAGI. This CDR3 region has 15 residues. CDR3 in DNA: TGTGCCAGCAGCTCCTTGAGGGGGGGTTCAGAGACCCAGTACTTC. This sequence encodes CASSSLRGGSETQYF.

In its sample, this clone was seen a few times. The V gene is TRBV6-5, the J gene TRBJ1-4, with a weak D call TRBD1 (5 bases). The CDR3 is made up of 13 amino acids. V lost 6 bases, J lost 8 bases, and 13 bases lay in between. Germline V gene data show CDR1 as MNHEY and CDR2 as SVGAGI. The CDR3 sequence: CASRWQGGEKLFF. The CDR3 DNA sequence: TGTGCCAGCAGATGGCAGGGAGGCGAAAAACTGTTTTTT.

This sequence joins TRBV30 and TRBJ1-1, with D uncertain. V lost 4 bases and J 6 bases, leaving 12 bases between the germline ends. This CDR3 has 12 amino acids. Germline V gives CDR1 GTSNPN, CDR2 SVGIG (reference sequence). CDR3 in amino acids: CAWTQEGAEAFF. CDR3 bases: TGTGCCTGGACCCAAGAGGGCGCTGAAGCTTTCTTT.

The chain joins TRBV10-1 to TRBJ1-1; weak D call: TRBD1 (5 bases). The germline V gene has CDR1 WNHNN and CDR2 SYGVQD (reference sequence). V lost 3 bases to trimming and J lost 1 base, with 27 bases between them. This CDR3 has 20 residues. CDR3 amino acids: CASSDFQLTEIGYQNTEAFF. The CDR3 DNA reads TGCGCCAGCAGTGACTTCCAACTGACAGAGATAGGTTATCAGAACACTGAAGCTTTCTTT.

The chain recombines TRBV6-4 with TRBJ1-2; 10 nucleotides line up with TRBD1. This CDR3 comprises 15 residues. Germline V gene lookup returns CDR1 MRHNA and CDR2 SNTAGT. V lost 4 bases, J lost 3 bases, and 5 bases stayed unmatched. CDR3 nucleotides: TGTGCCAGCAGTGTTTATGGGACAGGGGACTATGGCTACACCTTC. This sequence encodes CASSVYGTGDYGYTF.

V and J are TRBV10-3 and TRBJ2-1, with D possibly matching TRBD2 (5 bases). V shed 6 bases and J shed 1 base, with 16 bases lying between them. The CDR3 is 16 amino acids. In germline, CDR1 is ENHRY, CDR2 SYGVKD. The CDR3 reads CAISAGERRSYNEQFF. The CDR3, as DNA: TGTGCCATCAGCGCCGGGGAGAGGAGATCCTACAATGAGCAGTTCTTC.

V is TRBV11-2 and J is TRBJ1-2; 7 nucleotides line up with TRBD1. CDR1 is SGHAT, CDR2 FQNNGV, per germline. After removal of 5 bases from V and 4 bases from J, the junction contained 4 bases not matched to a gene. The CDR3 spans 13 residues. CDR3 amino acids: CASSNTGAYGYTF. CDR3 sequence (DNA): TGTGCCAGCAGCAACACAGGGGCCTATGGCTACACCTTC.

The gene calls are TRBV5-4 and TRBJ1-2; the D gene is possibly TRBD1 (5 bases). Trimming cost V 1 base and J 7 bases, with 11 bases left between them. CDR3 length: 13 amino acids. Germline V gives CDR1 SGHNT, CDR2 YYREEE (reference sequence). In DNA form, the CDR3 reads TGTGCCAGCAGCTTGCTGGCAGGGCCTGGCTACACCTTC. It specifies CASSLLAGPGYTF. The whole variable domain, filled in from reference TRBV5-4 and TRBJ1-2, reads ETGVTQSPTHLIKTRGQQVTLRCSSQSGHNTVSWYQQALGQGPQFIFQYYREEENGRGNFPPRFSGLQFPNYSSELNVNALELDDSALYLCASSLLAGPGYTFGSGTRLTVV.

The chain uses TRBV6-2 or TRBV6-3 and TRBJ1-2; D unresolved. Per germline, CDR1 MNHEY and CDR2 SVGEGT. The CDR3 is made up of 16 amino acids. V was clipped by 2 bases and J by 3 bases, with 16 bases between them. CDR3 amino acids: CASSYHGWAGDYGYTF. The CDR3, as DNA: TGTGCCAGCAGTTACCACGGATGGGCGGGCGACTATGGCTACACCTTC.

The chain joins TRBV10-3 to TRBJ1-5; D may be TRBD1 (6 bases). CDR3 length: 15 amino acids. V lost 3 bases, J lost 2 bases, and 11 bases lay in between. CDR1 ENHRY and CDR2 SYGVKD come from the germline V gene. The CDR3 region is CAISDKGVGNQPQHF. The CDR3 nucleotides read TGTGCCATCAGTGACAAGGGGGTGGGCAATCAGCCCCAGCATTTT.

V is TRBV29-1 and J is TRBJ1-4; D remains ambiguous. CDR1 is SQVTM and CDR2 is ANQGSEA in the germline V gene. Trimming stripped 4 bases from V and 0 bases from J, with 9 bases between. There are 14 residues in the CDR3. The CDR3 DNA follows: TGCAGCGTTGCCCTGTTCTCAACTAATGAAAAACTGTTTTTT. Residues: CSVALFSTNEKLFF.

The chain carries TRBV5-1 and TRBJ2-3; D is possibly TRBD1 (5 bases). The V and J ends lost 2 bases and 1 base respectively, with 14 bases between them. CDR3 length: 16 residues. Germline V gene lookup returns CDR1 SGHRS and CDR2 YFSETQ. DNA of the CDR3: TGCGCCAGCAGCTTATGGGGCACAACGGGCACAGATACGCAGTATTTT. Translating it yields CASSLWGTTGTDTQYF.

V gene TRBV7-6 combines with J gene TRBJ1-1; 8 bases map to TRBD1. CDR1 is SGHVS, CDR2 FNYEAQ, per germline. V was clipped by 5 bases and J by 1 base; unmatched bases: 9. The CDR3 runs to 16 residues. The CDR3 region is CASSPGQVSRNTEAFF. CDR3 coding DNA: TGTGCCAGCAGCCCGGGACAGGTGTCGCGGAACACTGAAGCTTTCTTT. Variable domain in full (rest from reference TRBV7-6 and TRBJ1-1): GAGVSQSPRYKVTKRGQDVALRCDPISGHVSLYWYRQALGQGPEFLTYFNYEAQQDKSGLPNDRFSAERPEGSISTLTIQRTEQRDSAMYRCASSPGQVSRNTEAFFGQGTRLTVV.

This chain uses TRBV2 with TRBJ2-3; 7 nucleotides agree with TRBD1. Germline trimming cut 4 bases from V and 1 base from J; bases unmatched to any gene: 8. CDR1 is SNHLY, CDR2 FYNNEI, per germline. The CDR3 length is 16 residues. The CDR3 region is CASSVVRGRGTDTQYF. The CDR3 DNA reads TGTGCCAGCAGTGTGGTTAGGGGGCGGGGCACAGATACGCAGTATTTT.

CDR3 loop: CASSRDRRKNQPQHF. CDR3 DNA sequence: TGTGCCAGCAGTCGGGACAGGAGGAAAAATCAGCCCCAGCATTTT. V and J are TRBV28 and TRBJ1-5, with TRBD1 matching over 8 bases. Trimming at V came to 5 bases and at J to 4 bases, leaving 7 bases not matched to a gene. The CDR3 contains 15 residues. Germline loops: CDR1 MDHEN, CDR2 SYDVKM. Looking up the rest from reference TRBV28 and TRBJ1-5 gives the full variable domain: DVKVTQSSRYLVKRTGEKVFLECVQDMDHENMFWYRQDPGLGLRLIYFSYDVKMKEKGDIPEGYSVSREKKERFSLILESASTNQTSMYLCASSRDRRKNQPQHFGDGTRLSIL.

The chain recombines TRBV5-1 with TRBJ1-6; 7 bases map to TRBD1. Germline V lookup: CDR1 SGHRS, CDR2 YFSETQ. After removal of 3 bases from V and 9 bases from J, the junction contained 6 bases not matched to a gene. CDR3 length: 14 residues. CDR3 loop: CASSWDSGSSPLHF. CDR3 nucleotides: TGCGCCAGCAGCTGGGACAGTGGGAGTTCACCCCTCCACTTT.

The rearrangement uses TRBV27 and TRBJ1-4; D unclear. Trimming removed 5 bases from V and 5 bases from J, with 21 bases in between. The CDR3 totals 17 residues. Germline CDR1 is MNHEY and CDR2 is SMNVEV (reference sequence). The CDR3 here is CASSPHPPASRNEKLFF. CDR3 nucleotide sequence: TGTGCCAGCAGTCCGCATCCTCCAGCTAGCCGAAATGAAAAACTGTTTTTT. Full variable domain (outside the CDR3, taken from reference TRBV27 and TRBJ1-4): EAQVTQNPRYLITVTGKKLTVTCSQNMNHEYMSWYRQDPGLGLRQIYYSMNVEVTDKGDVPEGYKVSRKEKRNFPLILESPSPNQTSLYFCASSPHPPASRNEKLFFGSGTQLSVL.

On this clone: One junction end does not reproduce the germline sequence, and a read error may be involved. The chain recombines TRBV15 with TRBJ1-6; D remains unclear. Looked up from germline, CDR1 is LNHNV and CDR2 is YYDKDF (reference sequence). The CDR3 spans 15 residues. In DNA, the CDR3 is TGTGCCACCAGCAGATCAGGCTCCTCTAATTCACCCCTCCACTTT. Translated: CATSRSGSSNSPLHF.

This chain joins TRBV18 and TRBJ1-6; possible D gene TRBD1, 5 bases. Germline V gene data show CDR1 as KGHSH and CDR2 as LQKENI. With 3 bases removed from V and 9 bases from J, the gap between germline ends came to 18 bases. This CDR3 spans 16 amino acids. CDR3 sequence (DNA): TGTGCCAGCTCACCGGGGCAGGCGGAGAGAGGTTCACCCCTCCACTTT. As protein: CASSPGQAERGSPLHF.

The rearrangement joins TRBV11-3 to TRBJ2-3; D might be TRBD1 (6 bases). The CDR3 consists of 14 residues. The V end was cut by 3 bases, the J end by 3 bases, with 10 bases between. Looked up from germline, CDR1 is SGHNT and CDR2 is YENEEA. The CDR3 sequence is CASSFGQSTDTQYF. CDR3 sequence (DNA): TGTGCCAGCAGCTTTGGACAGTCAACAGATACGCAGTATTTT.

The table lists this clone with a count of one. The chain employs TRBV10-3 and TRBJ1-3; possible D gene TRBD1, 6 bases. The ends were cut back, 5 bases at V and 0 bases at J, with 11 bases in the middle. There are 15 residues in the CDR3. Germline lookup yields CDR1 ENHRY and CDR2 SYGVKD. Written as DNA, the CDR3 is TGTGCCATCAGTCTCTCAGGGGACTCTGGAAACACCATATATTTT. Protein: CAISLSGDSGNTIYF.

The chain joins TRBV28 to TRBJ1-5; TRBD1 matches at 7 bases. Per germline, CDR1 MDHEN and CDR2 SYDVKM. This CDR3 region has 15 residues. With V trimmed by 7 bases and J by 4 bases, 10 bases remained unmatched. CDR3 in DNA: TGTGCCAGCAAGGGGGGACAGCTCGGAAATCAGCCCCAGCATTTT. Translated, it gives CASKGGQLGNQPQHF.

This chain connects TRBV12-3 or TRBV12-4 to TRBJ2-2; 7 nucleotides align to TRBD2. V trimming: 3 bases; J trimming: 5 bases; junction bases outside the gene matches: 0. The CDR3 consists of 13 residues. This CDR3 reads CASSLRGTGELFF. Written as DNA, the CDR3 is TGTGCCAGCAGTTTGCGGGGGACCGGGGAGCTGTTTTTT.

The chain couples TRBV30 to TRBJ1-4; TRBD1 matches 8 bases. The CDR3 loop spans 14 amino acids. Germline trimming cut 4 bases from V and 6 bases from J; bases unmatched to any gene: 7. Germline V gene data show CDR1 as GTSNPN and CDR2 as SVGIG (reference sequence). CDR3 nucleotide sequence: TGTGCCTGGACCATATCCAGGGGGCATGAAAAACTGTTTTTT. Its protein product is CAWTISRGHEKLFF.

The chain joins TRBV10-3 to TRBJ2-7; 8 bases agree with TRBD2. Per germline, CDR1 ENHRY and CDR2 SYGVKD. The CDR3 runs to 14 residues. Trimming at V came to 3 bases and at J to 3 bases, leaving 4 bases not matched to a gene. The CDR3, as DNA: TGTGCCATCAGTGAACTAGCGGCTAACTACGAGCAGTACTTC. Its protein is CAISELAANYEQYF.